This T cell receptor beta chain was captured in a study of blood T cell repertoires in COVID-19. Study at large: Italy, Spain and the United States were the sources of the convalescent and acute COVID-19 samples. Sources were T cells, B-cell-depleted T cells, or PBMCs; the material itself was cDNA or gDNA.

Recruited during active infection, patients (from Seattle) were subsequently followed longitudinally. CDR3 length equals 15 residues. Trimming cost V 5 bases and J 4 bases; bases outside gene matches: 9. Germline CDR1 and CDR2: SGHTA and FQGNSA. Authors' processing steps: By means of reference gene primer amplification, nucleated cell counts were estimated. The table came from immunoSEQ multiplex PCR; TCRdb's copy has only in-frame clones and leaves some out. V, J and clone size are those of that table, while D and trimming were read from the DNA. The profile shows 96,000 or so clones, approximately 90% of them singletons.

The receptor comes from a human donor with COVID-19, enrolled during active disease. The donor label of this sample is uncertain. The chain joins TRBV7-2 to TRBJ1-2; 8 bases fit TRBD1. The sample taken for sequencing was peripheral blood. The CDR3 loop reads CASSTSTGVAYGYTF. The CDR3 nucleotides are TGTGCCAGCAGCACCTCGACAGGGGTCGCCTATGGCTACACCTTC. Combining the CDR3 with reference TRBV7-2 and TRBJ1-2 gives the whole variable domain GAGVSQSPSNKVTEKGKDVELRCDPISGHTALYWYRQSLGQGLEFLIYFQGNSAPDKSGLPSDRFSAERTGGSVSTLTIQRTQQEDSAVYLCASSTSTGVAYGYTFGSGTRLTVV.